These T cell receptor beta chains were read from a single sample in a study of post-analysis software for immune sequencing data. TCRdb reanalysed the PCR reads using MiXCR and keeps one entry per CDR3 protein. The sample shows about 210,000 distinct CDR3 sequences, roughly 28% of them seen only once. Sequenced sample: blood. These receptors came from a girl under 18 with multiple sclerosis. The conserved cysteine and the conserved F or W are not part of the CDR3 here.

v_gene,CDR3aa
TRBV3-1,ASSQGLLGEQPQH
TRBV7-9,ASNIGTVSSYEQY
TRBV2,ASSEQGGRYGYT
TRBV7-9,ASSSTSGASYEQY
TRBV4-1,ASKLRDYSAPTDTQY
TRBV27,ASGLRSPNNEQY
TRBV20-1,SAHPGGNLAKNIQY
TRBV29-1,SVRVGYEQY
TRBV5-1,ASSSGQYGYT
TRBV7-2,ASSLGVTDTQY
TRBV5-1,ASSHPGAHGYT
TRBV28,ASSSRTQGVEKLF
TRBV12-3/TRBV12-4,ASSFQANSGDEQY
TRBV4-1,ASSQAPRGPRDYGYT
TRBV18,ASSPSRPGLAGVGEQY
TRBV28,ASFVWGTGKNTEAF
TRBV29-1,SVLFYEQY
TRBV5-1,ASSLELAGRNEQF
TRBV5-1,ASSLASSGGFYNEQF
TRBV18,ASSPRDRHNEQF
TRBV12-3/TRBV12-4,ASSRDSGNTIY
TRBV18,ASSPGLAGVGEQF
TRBV9,ASSPAGQLYEQY
TRBV19,ASSGDRGKNQPQH
TRBV20-1,SATGQKHYEQY
TRBV6-5,ASSHQGGRGLRVQF
TRBV30,AWRTPQPQH
TRBV28,ASSTPPGTGGSGANVLT
TRBV5-1,ASRYLAAAYNSPLH
TRBV10-3,AISELAESTDTQY
TRBV28,ASSRGDRVGQPQH
TRBV29-1,SVTRGTSTDTQY
TRBV4-1,ASSQEAGPRETQY
TRBV7-9,ASSLAQPGANEQY
TRBV5-1,ARSTGQGPSGANVLT
TRBV29-1,SVGIRTGELF
TRBV7-7,ASSLERGANNEQF
TRBV6-4,ASSFTGANTEAF
TRBV5-1,ASSSSSQETQY
TRBV28,ASSLLTAATDTQY
TRBV7-8,ASSSTDRGEQY
TRBV5-5,ASSLARQVQETQY
TRBV18,ASSPRTLQGRETQY
TRBV7-9,ASSTPGQRYYEQY
TRBV28,ASSRQVPYKQY
TRBV7-2,ASSPTQGRNIQY
TRBV5-1,ASSVRLAGGMIRRDTQY
TRBV25-1,ASSEVWEGESLEQY
TRBV7-2,ASSYRDYNEQY
TRBV20-1,SARGDRGSYEQY
TRBV20-1,SARPLGTGDTEAF
TRBV29-1,SAPGVETQY
TRBV18,ASSPPSTYEQY
TRBV5-6,ASSPSMVHEQY
TRBV5-1,ASSFEGVRETQY
TRBV20-1,STRPEPGVGNTIY
TRBV2,ASPPEVGTEAF
TRBV20-1,SATGTSGGAVRETQY
TRBV29-1,SARTSGTYEQY
TRBV5-1,ASSLEAGYYGYT